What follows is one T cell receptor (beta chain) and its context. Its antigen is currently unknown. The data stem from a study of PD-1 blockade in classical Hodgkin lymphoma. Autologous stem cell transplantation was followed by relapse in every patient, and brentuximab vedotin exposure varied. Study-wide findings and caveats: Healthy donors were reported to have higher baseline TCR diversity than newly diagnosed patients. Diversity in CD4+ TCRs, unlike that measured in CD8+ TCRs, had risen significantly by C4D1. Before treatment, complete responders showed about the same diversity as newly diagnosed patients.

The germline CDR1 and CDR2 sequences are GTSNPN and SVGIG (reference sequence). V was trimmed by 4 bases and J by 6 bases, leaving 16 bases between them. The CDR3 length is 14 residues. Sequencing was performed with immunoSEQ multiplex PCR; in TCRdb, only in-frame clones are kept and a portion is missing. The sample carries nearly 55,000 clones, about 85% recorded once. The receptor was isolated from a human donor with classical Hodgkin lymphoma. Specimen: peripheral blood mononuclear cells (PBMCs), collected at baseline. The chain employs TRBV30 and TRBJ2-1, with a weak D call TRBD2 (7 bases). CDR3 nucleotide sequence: TGTGCCTGGACTCTGGGGGCGGGAGTCAATGAGCAGTTCTTC. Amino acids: CAWTLGAGVNEQFF.